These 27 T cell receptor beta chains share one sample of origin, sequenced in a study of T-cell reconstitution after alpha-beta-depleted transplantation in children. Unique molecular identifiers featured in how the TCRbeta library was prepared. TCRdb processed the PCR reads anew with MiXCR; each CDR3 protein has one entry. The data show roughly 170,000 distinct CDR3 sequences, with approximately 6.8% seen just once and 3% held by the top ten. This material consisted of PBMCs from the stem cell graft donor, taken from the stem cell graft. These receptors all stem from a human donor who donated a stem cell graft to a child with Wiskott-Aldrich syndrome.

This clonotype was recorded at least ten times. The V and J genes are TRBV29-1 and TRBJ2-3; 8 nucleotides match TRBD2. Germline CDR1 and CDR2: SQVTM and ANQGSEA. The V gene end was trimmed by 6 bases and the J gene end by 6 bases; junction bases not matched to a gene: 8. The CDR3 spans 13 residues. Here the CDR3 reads CSVKRERVDTQYF. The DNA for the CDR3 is TGCAGCGTAAAGCGGGAGAGGGTGGATACGCAGTATTTT.

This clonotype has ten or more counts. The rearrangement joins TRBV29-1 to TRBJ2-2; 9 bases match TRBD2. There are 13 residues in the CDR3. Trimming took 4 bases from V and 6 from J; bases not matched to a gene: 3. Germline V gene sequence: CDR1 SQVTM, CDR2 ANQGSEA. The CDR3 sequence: CSVAASGAGELFF. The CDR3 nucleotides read TGCAGCGTTGCCGCTAGCGGGGCCGGGGAGCTGTTTTTT.

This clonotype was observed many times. In DNA, the CDR3 is TGCAGCGTAGAGTCCCCGCTCGAGCAGTACTTC. Translated: CSVESPLEQYF. This rearrangement joins TRBV29-1 to TRBJ2-7; D remains unclear. This CDR3 spans 11 amino acids. The germline V and J ends were trimmed by 6 bases and 6 bases, with 12 bases remaining between them. The V gene's germline CDR1 is SQVTM and CDR2 ANQGSEA.

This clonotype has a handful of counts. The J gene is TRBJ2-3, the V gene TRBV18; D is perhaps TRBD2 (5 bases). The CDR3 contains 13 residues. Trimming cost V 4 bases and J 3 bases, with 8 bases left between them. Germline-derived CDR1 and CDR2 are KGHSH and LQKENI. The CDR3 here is CASSLPGTDTQYF. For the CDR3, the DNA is TGTGCCAGCTCACTACCGGGGACAGATACGCAGTATTTT.

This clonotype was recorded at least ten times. CDR3 sequence reads: CASSLVSSGPKETQYF. The CDR3 region has the DNA TGCGCCAGCAGCTTGGTATCCAGCGGGCCCAAGGAGACCCAGTACTTC. The J gene is TRBJ2-5, the V gene TRBV5-1; D perhaps matches TRBD2 (6 bases). V was clipped by 0 bases and J by 5 bases, with 17 bases between them. This CDR3 is 16 amino acids long. CDR1 SGHRS and CDR2 YFSETQ come from the germline V gene.

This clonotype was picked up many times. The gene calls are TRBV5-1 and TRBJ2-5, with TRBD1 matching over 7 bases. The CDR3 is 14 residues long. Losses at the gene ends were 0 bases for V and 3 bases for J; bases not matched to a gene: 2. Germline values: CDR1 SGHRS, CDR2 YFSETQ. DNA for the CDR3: TGCGCCAGCAGCTTGGAAACAGGGGAAGAGACCCAGTACTTC. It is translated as CASSLETGEETQYF.

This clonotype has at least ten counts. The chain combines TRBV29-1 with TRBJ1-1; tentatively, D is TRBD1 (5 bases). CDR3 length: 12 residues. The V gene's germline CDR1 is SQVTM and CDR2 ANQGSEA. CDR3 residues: CRDGTRNTEAFF. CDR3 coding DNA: TGCAGAGACGGGACTAGGAACACTGAAGCTTTCTTT.

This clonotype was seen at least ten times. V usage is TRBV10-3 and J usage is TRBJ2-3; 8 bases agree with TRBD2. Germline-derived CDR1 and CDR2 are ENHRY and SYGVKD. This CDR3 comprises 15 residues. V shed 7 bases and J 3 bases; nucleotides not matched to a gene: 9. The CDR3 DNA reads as TGTGCCATCAAGGCAGCGGGAGAGGTGACAGATACGCAGTATTTT. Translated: CAIKAAGEVTDTQYF.

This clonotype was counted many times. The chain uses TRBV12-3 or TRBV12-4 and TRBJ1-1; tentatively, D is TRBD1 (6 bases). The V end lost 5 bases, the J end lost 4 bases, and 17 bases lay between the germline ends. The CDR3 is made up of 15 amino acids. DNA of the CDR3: TGTGCCAGCAGTAGGCCGGGACACCGGGGCACTGAAGCTTTCTTT. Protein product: CASSRPGHRGTEAFF.

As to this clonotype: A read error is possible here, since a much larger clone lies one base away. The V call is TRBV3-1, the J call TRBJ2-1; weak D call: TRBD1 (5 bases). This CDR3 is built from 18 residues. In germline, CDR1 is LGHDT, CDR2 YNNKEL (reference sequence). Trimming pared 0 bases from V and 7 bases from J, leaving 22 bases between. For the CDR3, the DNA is TGTGCCAGCAGCCAAGATGTGGTCTTGGGGCAGGGCCAAAATGAGCAGTTCTTC. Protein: CASSQDVVLGQGQNEQFF.

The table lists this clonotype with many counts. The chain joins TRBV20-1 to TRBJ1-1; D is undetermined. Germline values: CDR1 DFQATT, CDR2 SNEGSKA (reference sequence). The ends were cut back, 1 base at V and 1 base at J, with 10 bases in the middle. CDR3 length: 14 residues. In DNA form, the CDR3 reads TGCAGTGCTAGAGTAATGTTGGGGAACACTGAAGCTTTCTTT. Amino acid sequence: CSARVMLGNTEAFF.

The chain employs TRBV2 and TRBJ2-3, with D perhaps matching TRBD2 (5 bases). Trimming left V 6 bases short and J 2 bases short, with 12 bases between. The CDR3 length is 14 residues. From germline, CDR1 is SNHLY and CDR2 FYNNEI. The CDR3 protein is CASRGMEVTDTQYF. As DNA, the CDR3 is TGTGCCAGCAGGGGGATGGAGGTCACAGATACGCAGTATTTT. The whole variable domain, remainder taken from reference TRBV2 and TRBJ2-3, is EPEVTQTPSHQVTQMGQEVILRCVPISNHLYFYWYRQILGQKVEFLVSFYNNEISEKSEIFDDQFSVERPDGSNFTLKIRSTKLEDSAMYFCASRGMEVTDTQYFGPGTRLTVL.

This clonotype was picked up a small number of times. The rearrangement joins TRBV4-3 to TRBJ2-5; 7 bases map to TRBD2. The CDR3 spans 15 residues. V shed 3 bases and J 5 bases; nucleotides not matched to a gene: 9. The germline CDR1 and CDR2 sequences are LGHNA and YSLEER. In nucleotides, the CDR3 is TGCGCCAGCAGCCAGGTGGGAGCGGGATCGGAGACCCAGTACTTC. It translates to CASSQVGAGSETQYF.

In DNA, the CDR3 is TGTGCCAGCAGTGAAACTCAGGGGGCCCTCGATACGCAGTATTTT. Its translation: CASSETQGALDTQYF. This rearrangement joins TRBV3-1 to TRBJ2-3; 8 bases line up with TRBD1. The CDR3 has 15 residues. V lost 6 bases to trimming and J lost 6 bases; unmatched junction nucleotides: 11. Germline V gene lookup returns CDR1 LGHDT and CDR2 YNNKEL (reference sequence).

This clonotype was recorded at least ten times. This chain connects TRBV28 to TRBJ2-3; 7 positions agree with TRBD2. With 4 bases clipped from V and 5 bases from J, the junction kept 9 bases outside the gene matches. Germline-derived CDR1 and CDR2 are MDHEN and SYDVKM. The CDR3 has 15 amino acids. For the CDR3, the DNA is TGTGCCAGCAGTTCGTGGGGGAGGGATAGAGATACGCAGTATTTT. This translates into CASSSWGRDRDTQYF. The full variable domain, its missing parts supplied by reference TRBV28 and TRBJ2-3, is DVKVTQSSRYLVKRTGEKVFLECVQDMDHENMFWYRQDPGLGLRLIYFSYDVKMKEKGDIPEGYSVSREKKERFSLILESASTNQTSMYLCASSSWGRDRDTQYFGPGTRLTVL.

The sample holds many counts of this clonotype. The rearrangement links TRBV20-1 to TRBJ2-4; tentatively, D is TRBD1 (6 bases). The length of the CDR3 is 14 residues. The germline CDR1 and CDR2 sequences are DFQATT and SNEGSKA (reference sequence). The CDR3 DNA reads TGCGGAGCGAAGGACAGCCTAGCCAAAAACATTCAGTACTTC. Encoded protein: CGAKDSLAKNIQYF.

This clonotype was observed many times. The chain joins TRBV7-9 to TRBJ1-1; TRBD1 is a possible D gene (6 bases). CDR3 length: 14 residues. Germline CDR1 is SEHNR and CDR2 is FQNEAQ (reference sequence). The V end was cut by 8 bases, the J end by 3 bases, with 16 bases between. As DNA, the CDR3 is TGTGCCAGCGCTCGGCATGGGGGCCACACTGAAGCTTTCTTT. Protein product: CASARHGGHTEAFF.

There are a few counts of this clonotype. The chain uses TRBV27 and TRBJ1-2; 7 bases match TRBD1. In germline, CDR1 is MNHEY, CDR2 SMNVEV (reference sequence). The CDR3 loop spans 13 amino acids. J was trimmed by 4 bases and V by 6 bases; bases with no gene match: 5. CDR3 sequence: CASSEGGFYGYTF. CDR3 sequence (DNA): TGTGCCAGCAGCGAAGGGGGCTTCTATGGCTACACCTTC.

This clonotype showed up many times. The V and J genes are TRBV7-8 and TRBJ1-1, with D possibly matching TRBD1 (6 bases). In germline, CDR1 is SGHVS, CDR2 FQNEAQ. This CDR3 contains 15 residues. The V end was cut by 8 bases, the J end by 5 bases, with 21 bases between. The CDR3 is CASRKTGTIATEAFF. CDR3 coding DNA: TGTGCCAGCCGCAAGACCGGGACAATAGCAACTGAAGCTTTCTTT.

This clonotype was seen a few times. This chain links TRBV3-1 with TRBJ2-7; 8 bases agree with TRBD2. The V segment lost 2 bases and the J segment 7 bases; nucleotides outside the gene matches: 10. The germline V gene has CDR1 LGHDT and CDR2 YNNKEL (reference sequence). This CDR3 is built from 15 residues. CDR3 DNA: TGTGCCAGCAGCCAACCACTGGGACTAGTGAGAGAGCAGTACTTC. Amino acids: CASSQPLGLVREQYF.

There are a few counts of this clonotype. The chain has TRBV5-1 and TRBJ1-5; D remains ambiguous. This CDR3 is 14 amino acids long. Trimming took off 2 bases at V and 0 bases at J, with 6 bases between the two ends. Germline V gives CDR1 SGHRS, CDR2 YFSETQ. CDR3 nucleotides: TGCGCCAGCAGCTTTGGAGATAGCAATCAGCCCCAGCATTTT. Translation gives CASSFGDSNQPQHF.

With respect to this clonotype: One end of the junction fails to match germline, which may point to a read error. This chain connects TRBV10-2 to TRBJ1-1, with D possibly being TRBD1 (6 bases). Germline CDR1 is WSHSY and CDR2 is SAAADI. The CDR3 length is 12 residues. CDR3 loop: CDSTETGLQAFF. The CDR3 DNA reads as TGCGACAGCACAGAGACAGGTCTGCAAGCTTTCTTT.

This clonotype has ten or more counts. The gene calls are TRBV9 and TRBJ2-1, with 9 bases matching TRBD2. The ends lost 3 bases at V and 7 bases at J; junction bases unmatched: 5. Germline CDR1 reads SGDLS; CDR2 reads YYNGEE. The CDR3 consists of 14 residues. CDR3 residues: CASSGIAGVNEQFF. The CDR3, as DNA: TGTGCCAGCAGCGGGATAGCGGGAGTTAATGAGCAGTTCTTC.

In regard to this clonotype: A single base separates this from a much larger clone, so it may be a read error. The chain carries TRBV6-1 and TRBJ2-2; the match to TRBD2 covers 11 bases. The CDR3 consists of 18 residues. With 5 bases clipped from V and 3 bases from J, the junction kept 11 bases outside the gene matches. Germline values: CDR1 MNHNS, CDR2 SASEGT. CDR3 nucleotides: TGTGCCAGCAGTCTGGAGACTAGCGGGGACCGCGACACCGGGGAGCTGTTTTTT. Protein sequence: CASSLETSGDRDTGELFF.

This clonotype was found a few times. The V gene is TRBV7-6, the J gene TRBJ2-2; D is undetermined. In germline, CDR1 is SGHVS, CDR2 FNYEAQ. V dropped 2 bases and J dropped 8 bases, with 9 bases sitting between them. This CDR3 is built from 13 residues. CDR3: CASSLRSAGELFF. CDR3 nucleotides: TGTGCCAGCAGCTTAAGGTCGGCTGGGGAGCTGTTTTTT.

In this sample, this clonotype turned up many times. The chain's CDR3 is CSARGIGAGNTIYF. CDR3 coding DNA: TGCAGTGCTAGAGGGATCGGTGCTGGAAACACCATATATTTT. J is TRBJ1-3 and V is TRBV20-1; D ambiguous. The CDR3 runs to 14 residues. The ends were cut back, 1 base at V and 2 bases at J, with 9 bases in the middle. Germline values: CDR1 DFQATT, CDR2 SNEGSKA (reference sequence).

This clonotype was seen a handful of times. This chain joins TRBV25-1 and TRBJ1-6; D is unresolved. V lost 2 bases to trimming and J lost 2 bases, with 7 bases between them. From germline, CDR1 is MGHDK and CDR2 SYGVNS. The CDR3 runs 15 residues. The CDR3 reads CASSELDAYNSPLHF. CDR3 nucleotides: TGTGCCAGCAGTGAACTGGACGCCTATAATTCACCCCTCCACTTT.